This T cell receptor (beta chain) was obtained from a study of vaccination effects on CD4 cells after COVID-19. Sequencing in the ViraFEST assay came after antigen-specific CD4+ T cells had been expanded with viral peptide pools, which were used to stimulate PBMC. At the end of more than 8 days of culture, CD4+ T cells were isolated. Confirmation by PCR established that the person had SARS-CoV-2 infection between March and December 2020. About this clone: The antigen is not known.

Clones were read by immunoSEQ multiplex PCR, and TCRdb kept only the in-frame ones, dropping some. The sample carries about 40,000 clones, just under 75% recorded once. Germline V gene data show CDR1 as LGHNA and CDR2 as YSLEER. Trimming stripped 2 bases from V and 4 bases from J, with 15 bases between. The CDR3 contains 16 residues. The TCR originated in a human donor who had a prior SARS-CoV-2 infection. The specimen comprised CD4+ T cells from PBMCs cultured with a peptide pool, sampled before COVID-19 vaccination. The genes are TRBV4-3 and TRBJ1-3; the D gene is possibly TRBD1 (5 bases). The CDR3 loop is CASSQQLGARGNTIYF. In DNA form, the CDR3 reads TGCGCCAGCAGCCAACAGCTAGGGGCGCGGGGAAACACCATATATTTT.